Listed below are T cell receptor beta chains from one sample, sequenced in a study of human T cells and chemical hapten exposure. TCRdb re-analysed the RACE reads in MiXCR, keeping a single row per CDR3 protein. The sample gives over 75,000 distinct CDR3 sequences, under 13% of which show up once; about 1% is in the top ten. The sample was whole blood, taken in connection with sensitization to the hapten diphenylcyclopropenone (DPC). These receptor sequences come from a woman under 40 with alopecia areata. Some clones in this sample may be carry-over from other donors' samples. Both conserved end residues are part of each CDR3.

V gene,CDR3 protein
TRBV12-5,CASGLALKGEQYF
TRBV18,CASSPAVPGVAKNIQYF
TRBV11-3,CASTRKSGAGTGELFF
TRBV4-2,CASSQETSGGDTQYF
TRBV4-3,CASSQDHGGLEKLFF
TRBV12-3/TRBV12-4,CASSYRESYNEQFF
TRBV2,CASSARSGRANTGELFF
TRBV24-1,CATSDSRRGYNEQFF
TRBV7-2,CASSPLFEQFF
TRBV7-2,CASRQDRGSYNSPLHF
TRBV6-2/TRBV6-3,CASSYGQGAYGYTF
TRBV6-2/TRBV6-3,CASSYSTSGRDEQFF
TRBV29-1,CSVSGREAEAFF
TRBV6-6,CASRGGDREQFF
TRBV11-2,CASSRSASSTDTQYF
TRBV7-2,CASSRQTSVQETQYF
TRBV10-3,CAIGQNNQPQHF
TRBV28,CATVQSNQPQHF
TRBV20-1,CSAGRNFGNQPQHF
TRBV6-5,CASSYSLRTEAFF
TRBV29-1,CSGTKGADTQYF
TRBV30,CAWRSSSGNTIYF
TRBV30,CAWSRNSIRTGELFF
TRBV20-1,CSARSSTAFF
TRBV29-1,CSVFRSGTGRRYEQYF
TRBV6-6,CASSPEGNEQFF
TRBV28,CASCLGGNPYEQYF
TRBV5-1,CASSSLPPTGSSYNEQFF
TRBV7-6,CASSVRLLDTQYF
TRBV9,CASSALPGSELGHGTQYF
TRBV5-3,CATAAKDRCNQPQHF
TRBV28,CASRLLNTEAFF
TRBV20-1,CSAPDSGGPSYEQYF
TRBV6-2/TRBV6-3,CASSSGRTRSNEQFF
TRBV28,CASSLGLGHSPLHF
TRBV20-1,CSASGAPGGRQPQHF
TRBV7-9,CASSLEQGRNTIYF
TRBV30,CAWGTGAVQYF
TRBV28,CASSFMETQYF
TRBV28,CATKSPNTGELFF